These 29 T cell receptor beta chains were all obtained from the same sample, sequenced in a study of cytomegalovirus exposure and HLA in healthy donors. Sequencing used immunoSEQ multiplex PCR; TCRdb keeps in-frame clones, though not all of them. The sample yields roughly 100,000 clones, more than 85% seen once. Sequences were obtained from PBMCs. The receptors shown here come from a woman under 30 in good health and CMV-seropositive.

The CDR3 loop reads CAISVYGGTVQDEQYF. The CDR3, as DNA: TGTGCCATCAGTGTCTACGGCGGGACGGTCCAGGACGAGCAGTACTTC. This chain joins TRBV10-3 and TRBJ2-7; TRBD2 is a possible D gene (6 bases). The CDR3 runs to 16 residues. Germline CDR1 is ENHRY and CDR2 is SYGVKD. V was pared by 4 bases and J by 5 bases, with 21 bases between.

The V call is TRBV7-6, the J call TRBJ2-7; 12 nucleotides align to TRBD1. The CDR3 spans 15 residues. Germline V gene lookup returns CDR1 SGHVS and CDR2 FNYEAQ. V shed 5 bases, J shed 4 bases, and the junction held 6 bases outside the gene matches. The CDR3 bases are TGTGCCAGCAGCCCCGGGGGACAGGGGGCTTACGAGCAGTACTTC. Translated: CASSPGGQGAYEQYF.

V usage is TRBV5-4 and J usage is TRBJ2-7, with 8 bases fitting TRBD1. V was pared by 2 bases and J by 2 bases, with 3 bases of the junction left unmatched. Germline values: CDR1 SGHNT, CDR2 YYREEE (reference sequence). There are 14 residues in the CDR3. The CDR3 DNA reads as TGTGCCAGCAGCTTAGCAGGGGGCCCCTACGAGCAGTACTTC. Translated: CASSLAGGPYEQYF.

The chain carries TRBV5-1 and TRBJ1-3; no definite D call. Germline assignment: CDR1 SGHRS and CDR2 YFSETQ. Trimming removed 4 bases at V and 4 bases at J, with 9 bases between. The CDR3 contains 13 residues. CDR3: CASSPPGGNTIYF. For the CDR3, the DNA is TGCGCCAGCAGCCCCCCGGGGGGAAACACCATATATTTT.

The chain combines TRBV5-4 with TRBJ1-1; 7 bases agree with TRBD1. The length of the CDR3 is 14 residues. Germline V gives CDR1 SGHNT, CDR2 YYREEE (reference sequence). With V trimmed by 7 bases and J by 1 base, 7 bases remained unmatched. The CDR3: CASSLGTENTEAFF. The CDR3, as DNA: TGTGCCAGCTCTCTAGGGACAGAGAACACTGAAGCTTTCTTT. Full variable domain (rest looked up from reference TRBV5-4 and TRBJ1-1): ETGVTQSPTHLIKTRGQQVTLRCSSQSGHNTVSWYQQALGQGPQFIFQYYREEENGRGNFPPRFSGLQFPNYSSELNVNALELDDSALYLCASSLGTENTEAFFGQGTRLTVV.

Worth noting for this clone: The same CDR3 can be traced to other DNA sequences in this sample. The chain has TRBV5-1 and TRBJ1-2, with a possible D match to TRBD1 (6 bases). The V gene lost 4 bases and the J gene lost 2 bases, with 9 bases spanning the gap. Germline loops: CDR1 SGHRS, CDR2 YFSETQ. This CDR3 contains 13 residues. The CDR3 spells CASSLGQNYGYTF. For the CDR3, the DNA is TGCGCCAGCAGCCTTGGACAGAACTATGGCTACACCTTC.

The J gene is TRBJ1-2, the V gene TRBV28; 8 bases are a match to TRBD1. Germline-derived CDR1 and CDR2 are MDHEN and SYDVKM. This CDR3 spans 12 amino acids. V lost 5 bases, J lost 8 bases, and 4 bases stayed unmatched. As DNA, the CDR3 is TGTGCCAGCAGTCTCGGACAGGGCGGCTACACCTTC. Protein sequence: CASSLGQGGYTF.

This clone has only one observation. This rearrangement joins TRBV25-1 to TRBJ1-2, with D perhaps matching TRBD1 (5 bases). V lost 3 bases and J lost 2, with 10 bases in between. The CDR3 extends over 14 amino acids. Germline values: CDR1 MGHDK, CDR2 SYGVNS. This chain's CDR3 is CASSDRAKNYGYTF. The CDR3 DNA is TGTGCCAGCAGTGACAGGGCGAAAAACTATGGCTACACCTTC.

The J gene is TRBJ1-2, the V gene TRBV30; D not certain. The V end was cut by 0 bases, the J end by 4 bases, with 6 bases between. The CDR3 loop spans 12 amino acids. In germline, CDR1 is GTSNPN, CDR2 SVGIG (reference sequence). The CDR3 sequence is CAWSVILYGYTF. The CDR3 DNA reads as TGTGCCTGGAGTGTAATCCTCTATGGCTACACCTTC.

The rearrangement joins TRBV4-1 to TRBJ1-5, with a weak D call TRBD1 (6 bases). The CDR3 loop spans 16 amino acids. Looked up from germline, CDR1 is MGHRA and CDR2 is YSYEKL. Trimming took 2 bases from V and 5 from J, leaving 16 bases between them. CDR3 sequence reads: CASSQKVGQIYQPQHF. The DNA for the CDR3 is TGCGCCAGCAGCCAAAAGGTTGGACAGATTTATCAGCCCCAGCATTTT.

This clone was picked up a small number of times. The chain carries TRBV7-3 and TRBJ2-7, with TRBD1 identical over 10 bases. There are 14 residues in the CDR3. The trim removed 3 bases at V and 4 bases at J, leaving 3 bases unmatched. Germline V gives CDR1 SGHTA, CDR2 FQGTGA. The CDR3 sequence: CASSFSGQGYEQYF. In nucleotides, the CDR3 is TGTGCCAGCAGCTTCTCGGGACAGGGGTACGAGCAGTACTTC.

This chain uses TRBV9 with TRBJ1-1; D is ambiguous. Germline V gene data show CDR1 as SGDLS and CDR2 as YYNGEE. The CDR3 extends over 14 amino acids. V was trimmed by 0 bases and J by 1 base, leaving 7 bases between them. The CDR3 protein is CASSVVVRNTEAFF. The CDR3 DNA follows: TGTGCCAGCAGCGTAGTGGTTAGGAACACTGAAGCTTTCTTT.

As DNA, the CDR3 is TGTGCCAGCAGAGACACAGACCAAGAGACCCAGTACTTC. The encoded protein is CASRDTDQETQYF. The rearrangement uses TRBV6-5 and TRBJ2-5; D not certain. V lost 6 bases to trimming and J lost 0 bases, with 8 bases between them. Germline V lookup: CDR1 MNHEY, CDR2 SVGAGI. The CDR3 has 13 residues.

The chain recombines TRBV5-4 with TRBJ1-3, with 7 bases identical to TRBD1. V gave up 2 bases and J gave up 4 bases; unmatched junction bases: 9. Germline CDR1 is SGHNT and CDR2 is YYREEE (reference sequence). The CDR3 loop spans 16 amino acids. The CDR3 region is CASSFYRGEAGNTIYF. Written as DNA, the CDR3 is TGTGCCAGCAGCTTTTACAGGGGCGAAGCAGGAAACACCATATATTTT.

The rearrangement uses TRBV6-1 and TRBJ2-7; D gene unclear. This CDR3 region has 11 residues. Looked up from germline, CDR1 is MNHNS and CDR2 is SASEGT. The V end lost 11 bases, the J end lost 0 bases, and 8 bases lay between the germline ends. This CDR3 reads CAGKSSYEQYF. The CDR3 DNA reads as TGTGCCGGCAAGAGCTCCTACGAGCAGTACTTC.

The V gene is TRBV27, the J gene TRBJ1-2, with TRBD1 as a possible D gene (6 bases). Germline V lookup: CDR1 MNHEY, CDR2 SMNVEV (reference sequence). V lost 6 bases and J lost 2, with 10 bases in between. This CDR3 comprises 13 residues. In DNA, the CDR3 is TGTGCCAGCAGCTACAGGGCCAACTATGGCTACACCTTC. The encoded protein is CASSYRANYGYTF.

The chain combines TRBV7-9 with TRBJ1-5; D is ambiguous. Germline CDR1 and CDR2: SEHNR and FQNEAQ (reference sequence). The CDR3 runs to 15 residues. Deletions cut 1 base from V and 2 bases from J, with 9 bases between. CDR3 protein: CASSLDDTGNQPQHF. CDR3 coding DNA: TGTGCCAGCAGCTTAGACGACACGGGCAATCAGCCCCAGCATTTT.

The chain is built from TRBV5-4 and TRBJ1-1; D gene unclear. Germline-derived CDR1 and CDR2 are SGHNT and YYREEE (reference sequence). The V gene lost 3 bases and the J gene lost 4 bases, with 16 bases spanning the gap. The CDR3 extends over 15 amino acids. The CDR3 DNA sequence: TGTGCCAGCAGCTCGGGATCCGGGATAGGCACTGAAGCTTTCTTT. Translated, it gives CASSSGSGIGTEAFF. The full variable domain, rest sourced from reference TRBV5-4 and TRBJ1-1, is ETGVTQSPTHLIKTRGQQVTLRCSSQSGHNTVSWYQQALGQGPQFIFQYYREEENGRGNFPPRFSGLQFPNYSSELNVNALELDDSALYLCASSSGSGIGTEAFFGQGTRLTVV.

This clone was recorded once. This chain joins TRBV29-1 and TRBJ2-2, with a tentative D call TRBD1 (7 bases). Germline lookup yields CDR1 SQVTM and CDR2 ANQGSEA. V was cut by 3 bases and J by 7 bases, with 15 bases left in between. This CDR3 has 14 residues. CDR3 sequence reads: CSVEARGVNGELFF. In DNA form, the CDR3 reads TGCAGCGTTGAGGCCAGGGGGGTTAACGGGGAGCTGTTTTTT.

Note on this clone: This specimen includes other DNA sequences encoding the same CDR3. This chain connects TRBV9 to TRBJ1-2, with 7 bases fitting TRBD1. This CDR3 is 14 amino acids long. J lost 4 bases, V lost 0 bases, and 3 bases had no gene match. Germline values: CDR1 SGDLS, CDR2 YYNGEE. CDR3 sequence: CASSVGQGSYGYTF. DNA for the CDR3: TGTGCCAGCAGCGTAGGACAGGGTAGCTATGGCTACACCTTC.

This clone has just a few counts. The chain couples TRBV4-1 to TRBJ2-7; 12 positions match TRBD2. This CDR3 has 16 amino acids. V gave up 2 bases and J gave up 3 bases; unmatched junction bases: 5. Per germline, CDR1 MGHRA and CDR2 YSYEKL. CDR3 loop: CASSQPTSGSGYEQYF. CDR3 DNA sequence: TGCGCCAGCAGCCAACCGACTAGCGGGAGCGGCTACGAGCAGTACTTC.

The rearrangement uses TRBV27 and TRBJ1-6; D is undetermined. Per the germline V gene, CDR1 is MNHEY and CDR2 is SMNVEV (reference sequence). The CDR3 contains 16 residues. Trimming took off 6 bases at V and 0 bases at J, with 12 bases between the two ends. CDR3 sequence reads: CASSLAGISYNSPLHF. CDR3 DNA: TGTGCCAGCAGCCTAGCGGGGATCTCCTATAATTCACCCCTCCACTTT.

The genes are TRBV9 and TRBJ1-4, with D perhaps TRBD1 (6 bases). Germline assignment: CDR1 SGDLS and CDR2 YYNGEE. CDR3 length equals 14 residues. V was cut by 4 bases and J by 6 bases, with 13 bases left in between. This CDR3 reads CASSRSRGYEKLFF. The CDR3 region has the DNA TGTGCCAGCAGCCGGTCGAGGGGGTATGAAAAACTGTTTTTT.

The chain combines TRBV5-4 with TRBJ1-1; D may be TRBD1 (6 bases). The CDR3 contains 15 residues. V lost 4 bases and J 2 bases, leaving 15 bases between the germline ends. From germline, CDR1 is SGHNT and CDR2 YYREEE (reference sequence). CDR3 in DNA: TGTGCCAGCAGCCCGGGGGGCAGGATTAACACTGAAGCTTTCTTT. It specifies CASSPGGRINTEAFF. The whole variable domain, remainder taken from reference TRBV5-4 and TRBJ1-1, is ETGVTQSPTHLIKTRGQQVTLRCSSQSGHNTVSWYQQALGQGPQFIFQYYREEENGRGNFPPRFSGLQFPNYSSELNVNALELDDSALYLCASSPGGRINTEAFFGQGTRLTVV.

This chain uses TRBV4-2 with TRBJ2-2; 7 nucleotides agree with TRBD2. Germline V lookup: CDR1 LGHNA, CDR2 YNFKEQ. CDR3 length equals 16 residues. Trimming cost V 1 base and J 5 bases; bases outside gene matches: 7. CDR3 sequence: CASSQGVTGGTGELFF. The DNA for the CDR3 is TGTGCCAGCAGCCAAGGGGTGACGGGGGGAACCGGGGAGCTGTTTTTT.

This rearrangement joins TRBV5-4 to TRBJ2-3; D is ambiguous. V lost 2 bases to trimming and J lost 2 bases, with 6 bases between them. Germline CDR1 SGHNT, CDR2 YYREEE (reference sequence). The CDR3 loop spans 13 amino acids. The CDR3 loop is CASSFGYTDTQYF. The CDR3 DNA reads TGTGCCAGCAGCTTCGGGTACACAGATACGCAGTATTTT.

V and J are TRBV6-6 and TRBJ2-7, with D unresolved. Germline V CDR1 and CDR2: MNHNY, SVGAGI (reference sequence). V gave up 5 bases and J gave up 2 bases, with 4 bases separating them. CDR3 length: 11 amino acids. In DNA form, the CDR3 reads TGTGCCAGCAGTAATACCTACGAGCAGTACTTC. This gives the protein CASSNTYEQYF.

The chain uses TRBV5-1 and TRBJ2-7; 9 bases line up with TRBD1. Trimming cost V 4 bases and J 1 base; bases outside gene matches: 3. This CDR3 is built from 14 residues. The germline V gene has CDR1 SGHRS and CDR2 YFSETQ. CDR3 nucleotides: TGCGCCAGCAGCCCCGGGACAGGGTCCTACGAGCAGTACTTC. Translation: CASSPGTGSYEQYF.

The chain links TRBV6-1 to TRBJ2-2; D unresolved. From germline, CDR1 is MNHNS and CDR2 SASEGT. This CDR3 is built from 14 residues. The V end lost 7 bases, the J end lost 1 base, and 10 bases lay between the germline ends. The CDR3 DNA reads TGTGCCAGCACTGAGACAATGAACACCGGGGAGCTGTTTTTT. Amino acids: CASTETMNTGELFF.